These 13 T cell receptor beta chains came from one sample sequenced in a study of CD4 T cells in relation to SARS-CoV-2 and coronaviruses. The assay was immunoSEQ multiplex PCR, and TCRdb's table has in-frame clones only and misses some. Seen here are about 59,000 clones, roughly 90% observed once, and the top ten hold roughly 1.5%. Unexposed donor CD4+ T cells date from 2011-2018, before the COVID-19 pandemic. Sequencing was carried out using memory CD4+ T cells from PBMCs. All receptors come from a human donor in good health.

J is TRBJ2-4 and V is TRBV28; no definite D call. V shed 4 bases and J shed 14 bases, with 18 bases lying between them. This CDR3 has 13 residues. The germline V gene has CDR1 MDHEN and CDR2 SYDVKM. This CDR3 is CASSSPRAHEKYF. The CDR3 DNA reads TGTGCCAGCAGTTCCCCCCGGGCCCACGAGAAGTACTTC.

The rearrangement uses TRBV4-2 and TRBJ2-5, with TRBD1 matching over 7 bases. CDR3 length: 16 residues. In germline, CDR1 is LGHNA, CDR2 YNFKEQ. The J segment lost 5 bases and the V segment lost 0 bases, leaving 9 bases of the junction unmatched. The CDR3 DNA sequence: TGTGCCAGCAGCCAAGACCTAGACAGGGTAGGGGAGACCCAGTACTTC. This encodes CASSQDLDRVGETQYF.

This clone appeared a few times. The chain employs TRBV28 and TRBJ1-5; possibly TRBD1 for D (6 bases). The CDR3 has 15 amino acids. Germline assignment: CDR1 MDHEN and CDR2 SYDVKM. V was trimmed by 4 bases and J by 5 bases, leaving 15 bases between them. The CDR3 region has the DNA TGTGCCAGCAGTTCACCTACAGGGCATCATCAGCCCCAGCATTTT. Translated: CASSSPTGHHQPQHF.

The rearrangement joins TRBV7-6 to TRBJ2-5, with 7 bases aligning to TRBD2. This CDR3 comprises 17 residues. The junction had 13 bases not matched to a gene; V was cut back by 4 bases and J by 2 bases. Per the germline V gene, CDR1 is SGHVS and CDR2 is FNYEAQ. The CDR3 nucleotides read TGTGCCAGCAGCTGGGTCGGCGGGAGAAGGCGGCAAGAGACCCAGTACTTC. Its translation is CASSWVGGRRRQETQYF. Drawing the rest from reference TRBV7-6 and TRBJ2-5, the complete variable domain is GAGVSQSPRYKVTKRGQDVALRCDPISGHVSLYWYRQALGQGPEFLTYFNYEAQQDKSGLPNDRFSAERPEGSISTLTIQRTEQRDSAMYRCASSWVGGRRRQETQYFGPGTRLLVL.

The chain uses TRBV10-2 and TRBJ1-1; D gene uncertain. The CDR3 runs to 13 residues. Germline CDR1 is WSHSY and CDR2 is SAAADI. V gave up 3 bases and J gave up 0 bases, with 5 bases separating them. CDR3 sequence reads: CASSDWVNTEAFF. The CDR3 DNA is TGCGCCAGCAGTGATTGGGTGAACACTGAAGCTTTCTTT.

CDR3 amino acids: CATSDPTGTQYF. The DNA of the CDR3 is TGTGCCACCAGTGACCCGACAGGGACCCAGTACTTC. This sequence joins TRBV24-1 and TRBJ2-5; TRBD1 might be the D (6 bases). Trimming shortened V by 4 bases and J by 7 bases, and 9 bases separated the two germline ends. This CDR3 is 12 amino acids long. Germline CDR1 is KGHDR and CDR2 is SFDVKD.

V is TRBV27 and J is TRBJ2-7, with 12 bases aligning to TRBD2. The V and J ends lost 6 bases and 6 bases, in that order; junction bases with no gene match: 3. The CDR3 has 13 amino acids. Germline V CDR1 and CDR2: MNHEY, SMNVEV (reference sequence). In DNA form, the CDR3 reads TGTGCCAGCAGGACTAGCGGGAGATCCGAGCAGTACTTC. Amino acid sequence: CASRTSGRSEQYF.

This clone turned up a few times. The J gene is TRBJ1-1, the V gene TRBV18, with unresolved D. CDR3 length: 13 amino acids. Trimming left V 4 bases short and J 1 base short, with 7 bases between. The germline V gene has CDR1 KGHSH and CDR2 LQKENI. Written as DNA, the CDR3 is TGTGCCAGCTCACTCCAGGAGAACACTGAAGCTTTCTTT. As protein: CASSLQENTEAFF.

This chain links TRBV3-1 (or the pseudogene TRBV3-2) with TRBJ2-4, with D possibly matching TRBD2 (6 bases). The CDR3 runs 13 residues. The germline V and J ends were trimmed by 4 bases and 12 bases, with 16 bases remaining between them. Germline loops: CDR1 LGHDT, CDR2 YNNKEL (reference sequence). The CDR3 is CASSPGGNANQYF. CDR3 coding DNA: TGTGCCAGCAGCCCCGGGGGAAACGCTAATCAGTACTTC.

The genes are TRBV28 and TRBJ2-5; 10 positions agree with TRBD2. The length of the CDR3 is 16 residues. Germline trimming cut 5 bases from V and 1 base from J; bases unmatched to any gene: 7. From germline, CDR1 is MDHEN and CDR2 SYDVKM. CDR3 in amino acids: CASSTRTSGPQETQYF. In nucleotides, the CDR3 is TGTGCCAGCAGTACCCGGACTAGCGGACCCCAAGAGACCCAGTACTTC.

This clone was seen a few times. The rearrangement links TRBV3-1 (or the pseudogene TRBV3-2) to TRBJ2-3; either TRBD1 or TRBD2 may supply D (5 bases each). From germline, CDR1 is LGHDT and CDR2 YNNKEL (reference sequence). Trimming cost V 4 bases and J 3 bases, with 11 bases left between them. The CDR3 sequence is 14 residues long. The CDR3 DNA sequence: TGTGCCAGCAGCCTGGGACGGAGAACAGATACGCAGTATTTT. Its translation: CASSLGRRTDTQYF.

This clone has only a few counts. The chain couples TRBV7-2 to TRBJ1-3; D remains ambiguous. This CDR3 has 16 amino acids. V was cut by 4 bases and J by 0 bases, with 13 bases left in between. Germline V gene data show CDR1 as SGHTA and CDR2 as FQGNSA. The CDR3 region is CASSSMTGSSGNTIYF. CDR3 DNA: TGTGCCAGCAGCTCGATGACTGGAAGCTCTGGAAACACCATATATTTT. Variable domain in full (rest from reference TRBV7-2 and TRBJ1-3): GAGVSQSPSNKVTEKGKDVELRCDPISGHTALYWYRQSLGQGLEFLIYFQGNSAPDKSGLPSDRFSAERTGGSVSTLTIQRTQQEDSAVYLCASSSMTGSSGNTIYFGEGSWLTVV.

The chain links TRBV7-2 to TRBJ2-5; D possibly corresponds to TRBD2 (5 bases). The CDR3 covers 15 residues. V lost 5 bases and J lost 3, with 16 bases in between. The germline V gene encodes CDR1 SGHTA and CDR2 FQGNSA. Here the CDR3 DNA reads TGTGCCAGCAGCCCTGCGCCCGGGGTCAAAGAGACCCAGTACTTC. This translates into CASSPAPGVKETQYF.